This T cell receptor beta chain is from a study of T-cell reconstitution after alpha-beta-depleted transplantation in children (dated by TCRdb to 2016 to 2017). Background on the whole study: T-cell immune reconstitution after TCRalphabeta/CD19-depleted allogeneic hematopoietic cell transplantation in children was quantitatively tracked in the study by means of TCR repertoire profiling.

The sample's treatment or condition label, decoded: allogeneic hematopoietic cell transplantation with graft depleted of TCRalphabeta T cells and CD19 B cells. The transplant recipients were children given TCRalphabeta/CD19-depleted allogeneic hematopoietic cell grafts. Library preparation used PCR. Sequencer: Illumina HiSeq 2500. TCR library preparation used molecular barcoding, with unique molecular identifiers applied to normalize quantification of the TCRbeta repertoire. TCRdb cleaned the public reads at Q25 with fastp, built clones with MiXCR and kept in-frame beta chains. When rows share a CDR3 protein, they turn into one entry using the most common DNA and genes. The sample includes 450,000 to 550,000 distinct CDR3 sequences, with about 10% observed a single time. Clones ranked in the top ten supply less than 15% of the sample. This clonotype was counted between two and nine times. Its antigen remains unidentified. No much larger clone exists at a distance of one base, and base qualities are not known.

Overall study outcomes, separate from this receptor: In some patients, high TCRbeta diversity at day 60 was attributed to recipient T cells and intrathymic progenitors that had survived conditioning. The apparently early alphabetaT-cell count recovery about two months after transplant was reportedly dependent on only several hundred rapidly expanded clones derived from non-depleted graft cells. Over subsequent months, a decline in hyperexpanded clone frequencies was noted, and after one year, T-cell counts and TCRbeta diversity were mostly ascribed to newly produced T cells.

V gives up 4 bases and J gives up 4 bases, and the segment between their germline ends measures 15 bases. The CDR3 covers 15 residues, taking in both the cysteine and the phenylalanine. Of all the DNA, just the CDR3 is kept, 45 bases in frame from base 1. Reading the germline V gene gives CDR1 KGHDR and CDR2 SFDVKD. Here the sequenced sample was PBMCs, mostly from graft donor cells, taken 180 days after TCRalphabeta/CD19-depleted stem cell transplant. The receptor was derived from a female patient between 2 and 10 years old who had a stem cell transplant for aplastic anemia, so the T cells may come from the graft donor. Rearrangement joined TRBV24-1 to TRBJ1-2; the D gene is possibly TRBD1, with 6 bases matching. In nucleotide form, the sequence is TGTGCCACCAGTGACCCAGGGGTTCCCGTCTATGGCTACACCTTC. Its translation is CATSDPGVPVYGYTF.